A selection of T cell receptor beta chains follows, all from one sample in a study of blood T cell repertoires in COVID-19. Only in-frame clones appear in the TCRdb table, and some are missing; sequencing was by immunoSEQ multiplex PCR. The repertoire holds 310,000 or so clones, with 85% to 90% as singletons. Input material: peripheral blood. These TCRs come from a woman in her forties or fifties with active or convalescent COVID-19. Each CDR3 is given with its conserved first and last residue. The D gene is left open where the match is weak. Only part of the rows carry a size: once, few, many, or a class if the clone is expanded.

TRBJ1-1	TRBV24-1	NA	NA	TGTGCCACCAGGAGACAGCCGAACACTGAAGCTTTCTTT	CATRRQPNTEAFF
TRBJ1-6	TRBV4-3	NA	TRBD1	TGCGCCAGCAGCCGAAAGACAGGGGCTTCTAATTCACCCCTCCACTTT	CASSRKTGASNSPLHF
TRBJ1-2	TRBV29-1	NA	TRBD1	TGCAGCGTTGCCCGGTTTCTTCGGGACAGTGGCTACACCTTC	CSVARFLRDSGYTF
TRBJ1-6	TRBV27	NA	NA	TGTGCCAGCAGACAGGGTGGAAATTCACCCCTCCACTTT	CASRQGGNSPLHF
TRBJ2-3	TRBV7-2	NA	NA	TGTGCCAGCAGCCCGCCTAGCGCAGATACGCAGTATTTT	CASSPPSADTQYF
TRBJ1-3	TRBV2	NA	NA	TGTGCCAGCAGTGGGGGGGGGACCTTCTCTGGAAACACCATATATTTT	CASSGGGTFSGNTIYF
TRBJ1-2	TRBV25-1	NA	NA	TGTGCCAGCAGCCCTGGGGCGCGTGGCTACACCTTC	CASSPGARGYTF
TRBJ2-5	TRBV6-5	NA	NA	TGTGCCAGCAGTTTGCAGGGGGAGACCCAGTACTTC	CASSLQGETQYF
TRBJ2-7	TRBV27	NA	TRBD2	TGTGCCAGCAGTTACAGCGGGGGGGGTTACGAGCAGTACTTC	CASSYSGGGYEQYF
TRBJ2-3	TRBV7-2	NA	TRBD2	TGTGCCAGCAGCCCCTGGACTAGCGGAAGCACAGATACGCAGTATTTT	CASSPWTSGSTDTQYF
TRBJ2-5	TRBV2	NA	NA	TGTGCCAGCAGTCCCGTTGAGACCCAGTACTTC	CASSPVETQYF
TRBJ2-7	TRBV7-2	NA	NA	TGTGCCAGCAGCACTCACGGTGAGCAGTACTTC	CASSTHGEQYF
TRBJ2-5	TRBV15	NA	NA	TGTGCCACCAGCAGAGTCTCGGTGGAGACCCAGTACTTC	CATSRVSVETQYF
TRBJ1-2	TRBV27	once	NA	TGTGCCAGCAAATCTAGCCTTGGCTACACCTTC	CASKSSLGYTF
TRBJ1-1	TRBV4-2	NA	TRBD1	TGTGCCAGCAGCCGGGGACAGCTCATCACTGAAGCTTTCTTT	CASSRGQLITEAFF
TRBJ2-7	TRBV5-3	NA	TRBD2	TGTGCCAGATACTGCGGGAGTGTTTCCTACGAGCAGTACTTC	CARYCGSVSYEQYF
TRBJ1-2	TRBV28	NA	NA	TGTGCCAGCAGTTTCAGTGGGGCAAGAGGCTACACCTTC	CASSFSGARGYTF